This T cell receptor beta chain originates from a study of blood T cell repertoires in COVID-19. TCRdb's table, derived via immunoSEQ multiplex PCR, lists solely in-frame clones and lacks some. The sample records over 350,000 clones, around nine tenths being singletons. This CDR3 comprises 15 residues. The receptor comes from a woman aged 18 to 35 with acute COVID-19. The chain is built from TRBV21-1 and TRBJ2-5; the listed D gene, TRBD1, was not tested against the DNA. TRBV21-1 corresponds to a pseudogene. The material sequenced was PBMCs or T cells enriched from blood (not recorded which). CDR3 region: CASSKDDTAQETQYF. CDR3 in DNA: TGTGCCAGCAGCAAAGACGACACGGCTCAAGAGACCCAGTACTTC.